These T cell receptor beta chains were read from a single sample in a study of blood T cells in healthy people across ages. TCRdb redid the calling of the 5' RACE reads with MiXCR, one entry per CDR3 protein. Altogether over 950,000 distinct CDR3 sequences are present, roughly 51% being singletons, with the ten largest covering about 21%. Sequences were obtained from blood. The receptors stem from a woman aged 55-69 years in good health. The CDR3 runs from the conserved cysteine through the conserved F or W. A D gene is named only where the DNA matches it firmly. A clone size is listed for some rows: how often the clone was seen (once, few, many), or a class if it is expanded.

>-|TRBJ2-5|TRBV7-2|-|15
TGTGCCAGCAGCTATAATAGCCTTTCCCCGGAGACCCAGTACTTC
CASSYNSLSPETQYF
>-|TRBJ1-4|TRBV7-9|-|15
TGTGCCAGCAGCCCCCGTGAAATCTTTAATGAAAAACTGTTTTTT
CASSPREIFNEKLFF
>-|TRBJ2-4|TRBV28|-|16
TGTGCCAGCAGTGCCCCCTCTTCGGGAGCCAAAAACATTCAGTACTTC
CASSAPSSGAKNIQYF
>-|TRBJ2-5|TRBV6-7|-|21
TGTGCCAGCAGTTGTCCAAGTCCTCTCCCACCGGGGGTGTTCTTCCAAGAGACCCAGTACTTC
CASSCPSPLPPGVFFQETQYF
>-|TRBJ2-5|TRBV30|-|11
TGTGCCTGTTCCCAGTCAGAGACCCAGTACTTC
CACSQSETQYF
>many|TRBJ2-7|TRBV7-2|TRBD2|15
TGTGCCAGCAGCTTAGGACTAGCGGGAGCCCACGAGCAGTACTTC
CASSLGLAGAHEQYF
>few|TRBJ1-2|TRBV7-9|-|14
TGTGCCAGCAGCTTAGCGGGCAGGGGCTATGGCTACACCTTC
CASSLAGRGYGYTF
>-|TRBJ2-1|TRBV29-1|-|13
TGCAGCGTTGACCGGACGAATGGCAATGAGCAGTTCTTC
CSVDRTNGNEQFF
>-|TRBJ2-1|TRBV4-2|TRBD2|16
TGTGCCAGCAGCCAAGTGGGGGAGGCGGGAGGGAATGGGCAGTTCTTC
CASSQVGEAGGNGQFF
>-|TRBJ1-2|TRBV5-1|-|15
TGCGCCAGCAGCTTGGACGTCGGGGGCGACTATGGCTACACCTTC
CASSLDVGGDYGYTF
>few|TRBJ2-7|TRBV20-1|TRBD2|13
TGCAGTACCGGGACTAGCGGGAGATACGAGCAGTACTTC
CSTGTSGRYEQYF
>-|TRBJ2-7|TRBV7-9|TRBD1|15
TGTGCCAGCAGCCCATGGGACAGGGGGCCATACGAGCAGTACTTC
CASSPWDRGPYEQYF
>-|TRBJ2-1|TRBV4-1|-|16
TGCGCCAGCAGCCTCCGTTCGGAGGGGGTTTACAATGAGCAGTTCTTC
CASSLRSEGVYNEQFF
>-|TRBJ1-2|TRBV20-1|-|12
TGCAGTGCTAGCCCCAACATTAGGGGCTACACCTTC
CSASPNIRGYTF
>few|TRBJ2-1|TRBV20-1|-|14
TGCAGTGCCCAGATGGGGGGAACCTACAATGAGCAGTTCTTC
CSAQMGGTYNEQFF
>-|TRBJ2-7|TRBV24-1|-|17
TGTGCCACCAGTGACGCGACCCCCGGGAAAATATACAATGAGCAGTACTTC
CATSDATPGKIYNEQYF
>few|TRBJ2-7|TRBV5-1|-|15
TGCGCCAGCAGAGTTGACCCGGCGTCCGTCTACGAGCAGTACTTC
CASRVDPASVYEQYF
>few|TRBJ2-5|TRBV7-9|-|14
TGTGCCAGCAGCTTAGAGAGTCGCTTAGAGACCCAGTACTTC
CASSLESRLETQYF
>-|TRBJ2-1|TRBV20-1|-|13
TGCAGTGCTAGATTTGAGGGCACGAGTGAGCAGTTCTTC
CSARFEGTSEQFF
>-|TRBJ2-3|TRBV25-1|-|18
TGTGCCAGCAGTGTCCGGGCGGGGAAGACCTCTAGCACAGATACGCAGTATTTT
CASSVRAGKTSSTDTQYF
>-|TRBJ1-2|TRBV18|TRBD1|16
TGTGCCAGCTCACCGGGGACAGAGGCAAGAACCTATGGCTACACCTTC
CASSPGTEARTYGYTF
>many|TRBJ1-5|TRBV7-6|TRBD1|15
TGTGCCAGCAGCTGGCCGGGACAGGGGGCTCAGCCCCAGCATTTT
CASSWPGQGAQPQHF
>-|TRBJ1-1|TRBV25-1|-|11
TGTGCCAGCAGTGAATGGGATGAAGCTTTCTTT
CASSEWDEAFF
>many|TRBJ2-7|TRBV29-1|-|22
TGCAGCGCCAACAGGGGCGATACAGCGGGATCATTTTTACAGTCCTCCTACAATGAGCAGTACTTC
CSANRGDTAGSFLQSSYNEQYF
>few|TRBJ2-1|TRBV28|TRBD2|16
TGTGCCAGCAGTTCAGCCGGGACTAGCGGTTTTGGTGAGCAGTTCTTC
CASSSAGTSGFGEQFF
>-|TRBJ2-7|TRBV20-1|-|14
TGCAGTGCTAACGAGGTGGGAGTTGCCTACGAGCAGTACTTC
CSANEVGVAYEQYF
>-|TRBJ2-7|TRBV20-1|TRBD1|13
TGCAGTGGCAACCGGGACAGGGGGAGCGAGCAGTACTTC
CSGNRDRGSEQYF
>few|TRBJ2-7|TRBV4-1|-|16
TGCGCCAGCAGCCAACCATACGGAGACAGAGCCTACGAGCAGTACTTC
CASSQPYGDRAYEQYF
>-|TRBJ2-1|TRBV15|TRBD2|15
TGTGCCACCAGCAGTTTGGGGGAGGGCCACAATGAGCAGTTCTTC
CATSSLGEGHNEQFF
>-|TRBJ2-7|TRBV3-1|TRBD2|16
TGTGCCAGCAGCCAAGGCGTGGGACTAGCTTCGTACGAGCAGTACTTC
CASSQGVGLASYEQYF
>-|TRBJ1-2|TRBV29-1|TRBD1|13
TGCAGCGTGGGTGACAGGGGCATCAATGGCTACACCTTC
CSVGDRGINGYTF